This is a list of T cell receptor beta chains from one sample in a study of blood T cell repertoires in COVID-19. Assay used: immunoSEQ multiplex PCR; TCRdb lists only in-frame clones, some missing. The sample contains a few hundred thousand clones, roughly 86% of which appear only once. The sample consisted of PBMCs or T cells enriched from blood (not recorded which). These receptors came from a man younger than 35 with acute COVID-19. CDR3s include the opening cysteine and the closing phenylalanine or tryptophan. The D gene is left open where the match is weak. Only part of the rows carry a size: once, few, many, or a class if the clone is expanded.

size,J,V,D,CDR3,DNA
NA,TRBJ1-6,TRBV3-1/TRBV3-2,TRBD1,CASTQGREQGNTNSPLHF,TGTGCCAGCACTCAAGGTAGGGAACAGGGGAACACCAATTCACCCCTCCACTTT
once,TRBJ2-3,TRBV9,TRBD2,CASSVDAAGGPGDTQYF,TGTGCCAGCAGCGTAGATGCCGCGGGAGGGCCGGGAGATACGCAGTATTTT
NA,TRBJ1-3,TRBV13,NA,CASSLALGPGNTIYF,TGTGCCAGCAGCTTAGCTTTGGGGCCTGGAAACACCATATATTTT
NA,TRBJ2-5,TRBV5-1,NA,CASSLEGVEETQYF,TGCGCCAGCAGCTTGGAGGGGGTAGAAGAGACCCAGTACTTC
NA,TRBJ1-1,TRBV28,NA,CASSLIVGGRSEAFF,TGTGCCAGCAGTTTAATCGTAGGCGGCCGATCTGAAGCTTTCTTT
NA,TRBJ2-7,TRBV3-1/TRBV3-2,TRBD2,CASSQDKVAGEYPYEQYF,TGTGCCAGCAGCCAAGATAAAGTGGCGGGGGAATATCCCTACGAGCAGTACTTC
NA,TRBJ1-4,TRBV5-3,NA,CARTFVVFAEKLFF,TGTGCCAGAACCTTTGTAGTGTTTGCTGAAAAACTGTTTTTT
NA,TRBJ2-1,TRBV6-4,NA,CASSDSRTFSYNEQFF,TGTGCCAGCAGTGACAGTCGGACATTCTCCTACAATGAGCAGTTCTTC
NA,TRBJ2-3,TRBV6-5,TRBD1,CASSAGTGRETQYF,TGTGCCAGCAGCGCCGGGACAGGGAGAGAAACGCAGTATTTT
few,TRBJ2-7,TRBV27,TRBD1,CASSRPGQGVYEQYF,TGTGCCAGCAGCCGGCCGGGACAGGGAGTATACGAGCAGTACTTC
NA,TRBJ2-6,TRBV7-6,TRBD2,CASSFTSGRSGANVLTF,TGTGCCAGCAGCTTTACTAGCGGGAGGTCCGGGGCCAACGTCCTGACTTTC
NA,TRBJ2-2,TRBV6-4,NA,CASSDSLTENTGELFF,TGTGCCAGCAGTGACTCCCTAACTGAGAACACCGGGGAGCTGTTTTTT
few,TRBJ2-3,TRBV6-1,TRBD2,CASSETSGSYTDTQYF,TGTGCCAGCAGTGAAACGAGCGGGAGTTACACAGATACGCAGTATTTT